A selection of T cell receptor beta chains follows, all from one sample in a study of shared clonotypes between healthy human individuals. Some clones are missing from TCRdb's copy, which holds only in-frame ones; the method was immunoSEQ multiplex PCR. Among around 2,000,000 clones, just under 95% were seen once, and the ten largest hold about 1.1%. The material sequenced was naive CD8+ T cells sorted from blood. The source is a man aged 18 to 30 in good health. Both conserved end residues are part of each CDR3. D genes are given only for firm matches.

V gene,CDR3 length,J gene,D gene,CDR3 protein,CDR3 DNA
TRBV2,10,TRBJ2-1,NA,CATIRSEQFF,TGTGCCACCATAAGGAGTGAGCAGTTCTTC
TRBV5-6,17,TRBJ2-7,NA,CASSFLGPIFGGYEQYF,TGTGCCAGCAGCTTTTTGGGCCCCATATTTGGGGGTTACGAGCAGTACTTC
TRBV30,14,TRBJ2-7,NA,CAWSPGIGSYEQYF,TGTGCCTGGAGTCCGGGGATAGGGTCCTACGAGCAGTACTTC
TRBV2,14,TRBJ2-1,NA,CASKRGGAYNEQFF,TGTGCCAGCAAACGAGGGGGAGCCTACAATGAGCAGTTCTTC
TRBV30,14,TRBJ2-7,NA,CAWSVGSGLYEQYF,TGTGCCTGGAGTGTGGGTAGCGGTCTATACGAGCAGTACTTC
TRBV10-3,12,TRBJ1-2,NA,CAIRATGDGYTF,TGTGCCATCAGAGCGACGGGCGATGGCTACACCTTC
TRBV5-4,14,TRBJ1-3,NA,CASSSAELGNTIYF,TGTGCCAGCAGCTCCGCCGAACTGGGAAACACCATATATTTT
TRBV4-1,16,TRBJ1-1,NA,CASSHPRGSTGTEAFF,TGCGCCAGCAGCCACCCCAGGGGCTCAACAGGCACTGAAGCTTTCTTT
TRBV5-3,14,TRBJ2-5,NA,CARSIRRDQETQYF,TGTGCCAGAAGTATACGACGGGACCAAGAGACCCAGTACTTC
TRBV7-9,13,TRBJ1-6,NA,CASSETGNSPLHF,TGTGCCAGCAGCGAGACAGGCAATTCACCCCTCCACTTT
TRBV14,17,TRBJ2-5,TRBD2,CASSRVGTSGYQETQYF,TGTGCCAGCAGCCGAGTCGGGACTAGCGGGTACCAAGAGACCCAGTACTTC